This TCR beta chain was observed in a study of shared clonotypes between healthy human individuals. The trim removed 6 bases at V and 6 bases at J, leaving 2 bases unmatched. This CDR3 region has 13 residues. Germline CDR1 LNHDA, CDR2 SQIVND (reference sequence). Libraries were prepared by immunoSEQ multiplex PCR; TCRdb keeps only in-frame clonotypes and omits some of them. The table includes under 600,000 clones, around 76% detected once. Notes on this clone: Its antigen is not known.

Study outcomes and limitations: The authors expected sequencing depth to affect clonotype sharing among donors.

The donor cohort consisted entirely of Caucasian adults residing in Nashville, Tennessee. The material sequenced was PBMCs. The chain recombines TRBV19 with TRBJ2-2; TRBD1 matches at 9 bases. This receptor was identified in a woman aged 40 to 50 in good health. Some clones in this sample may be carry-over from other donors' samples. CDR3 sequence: CASSRTGAGELFF. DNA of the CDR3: TGTGCCAGTAGCAGGACAGGGGCCGGGGAGCTGTTTTTT.